The rows below give T cell receptor beta chains drawn from one sample of a study of beta chain features in type 1 diabetes. Sequenced by immunoSEQ multiplex PCR; TCRdb stores in-frame clones only, minus some. Among 250,000 to 300,000 clones listed, approximately 15% were seen once. Specimen: naive CD4+ T cells from blood. These receptors were collected from a man between 25 and 39 years old with type 1 diabetes. The CDR3 runs from the conserved cysteine through the conserved F or W. A D gene is named only where the DNA matches it firmly. Size is omitted from some rows. Given values are once, few, many or a class for expanded clones.

CDR3aa: CASSRDSYGYTF
CDR3nt: TGCGCCAGCAGTCGGGACAGTTATGGCTACACCTTC
v_gene: TRBV10-2
abundance: .
j_gene: TRBJ1-2
d_gene: TRBD1

CDR3aa: CASSTGGVGNYGYTF
CDR3nt: TGTGCCAGCAGTACAGGGGGCGTTGGTAACTATGGCTACACCTTC
v_gene: TRBV28
abundance: few
j_gene: TRBJ1-2
d_gene: TRBD1

CDR3aa: CASSFSGYEQYF
CDR3nt: TGTGCCAGCAGTTTTTCCGGTTACGAGCAGTACTTC
v_gene: TRBV7-8
abundance: .
j_gene: TRBJ2-7
d_gene: .

CDR3aa: CASSRGGSSTDTQYF
CDR3nt: TGTGCCAGCAGTCGCGGGGGTAGCAGCACAGATACGCAGTATTTT
v_gene: TRBV4-2
abundance: .
j_gene: TRBJ2-3
d_gene: TRBD2

CDR3aa: CASSYSTGLQGAQYF
CDR3nt: TGCGCCAGCAGCTACTCGACGGGACTACAGGGGGCCCAGTACTTC
v_gene: TRBV5-1
abundance: .
j_gene: TRBJ2-5
d_gene: .

CDR3aa: CATEFPGTSYEQYF
CDR3nt: TGTGCCACCGAATTCCCCGGGACAAGCTACGAGCAGTACTTC
v_gene: TRBV28
abundance: few
j_gene: TRBJ2-7
d_gene: .

CDR3aa: CASNRGDRVVRWPFNEQFF
CDR3nt: TGTGCCAGCAACCGCGGGGACAGGGTTGTGCGCTGGCCTTTCAATGAGCAGTTCTTC
v_gene: TRBV14
abundance: few
j_gene: TRBJ2-1
d_gene: TRBD1

CDR3aa: CASSRYERGDNEQFF
CDR3nt: TGTGCCAGCAGCCGGTACGAACGCGGGGACAATGAGCAGTTCTTC
v_gene: TRBV5-4
abundance: few
j_gene: TRBJ2-1
d_gene: .

CDR3aa: CASSQQGGSNQPQHF
CDR3nt: TGCGCCAGCAGCCAGCAGGGAGGTAGCAATCAGCCCCAGCATTTT
v_gene: TRBV4-3
abundance: .
j_gene: TRBJ1-5
d_gene: .

CDR3aa: CASRPALLRETQYF
CDR3nt: TGTGCCAGCAGGCCGGCCCTATTGCGGGAGACCCAGTACTTC
v_gene: TRBV28
abundance: few
j_gene: TRBJ2-5
d_gene: .

CDR3aa: CASSRDIMNTEAFF
CDR3nt: TGTGCCAGCTCTCGGGACATCATGAACACTGAAGCTTTCTTT
v_gene: TRBV18
abundance: few
j_gene: TRBJ1-1
d_gene: .

CDR3aa: CASSTTGQLYGYTF
CDR3nt: TGTGCCAGCAGCACCACAGGGCAACTCTATGGCTACACCTTC
v_gene: TRBV9
abundance: .
j_gene: TRBJ1-2
d_gene: .

CDR3aa: CASSRNRGDEQFF
CDR3nt: TGTGCCAGTAGTAGAAACAGGGGTGATGAGCAGTTCTTC
v_gene: TRBV19
abundance: few
j_gene: TRBJ2-1
d_gene: TRBD1

CDR3aa: CAWSVFAGNQPQHF
CDR3nt: TGTGCCTGGAGTGTATTCGCGGGCAATCAGCCCCAGCATTTT
v_gene: TRBV30
abundance: .
j_gene: TRBJ1-5
d_gene: .

CDR3aa: CASSHQGRAAQHF
CDR3nt: TGCGCCAGCAGTCACCAGGGGCGCGCAGCCCAGCATTTT
v_gene: TRBV23-1
abundance: few
j_gene: TRBJ1-5
d_gene: .

CDR3aa: CASSPPGTSGYNEQFF
CDR3nt: TGTGCCAGCTCACCACCGGGGACTAGCGGCTACAATGAGCAGTTCTTC
v_gene: TRBV18
abundance: few
j_gene: TRBJ2-1
d_gene: TRBD2

CDR3aa: CATSKGQGLLGSSYEQYF
CDR3nt: TGTGCCACCAGCAAAGGACAGGGCCTTCTGGGGAGCTCCTACGAGCAGTACTTC
v_gene: TRBV15
abundance: .
j_gene: TRBJ2-7
d_gene: TRBD1

CDR3aa: CASNSGGESYEQYF
CDR3nt: TGTGCCAGCAATTCGGGAGGTGAATCCTACGAGCAGTACTTC
v_gene: TRBV6-1
abundance: few
j_gene: TRBJ2-7
d_gene: TRBD2